Shown below are 6 T cell receptor beta chains from a single sample sequenced in a study of shared clonotypes between healthy human individuals. Measured with immunoSEQ multiplex PCR; TCRdb has only the in-frame clones, and not every one. Here the sample spans 2 million to 2.5 million clones, less than 95% being singletons. The sequencing sample was made of naive CD4+ T cells from PBMCs. Subset given: CD45RA+ positively selected. The receptors stem from a man younger than 35 in good health. Some clones in this sample may be carry-over from other donors' samples.

The chain is built from TRBV6-5 and TRBJ2-5; 8 bases agree with TRBD2. Germline lookup yields CDR1 MNHEY and CDR2 SVGAGI. The CDR3 is 15 residues long. With V trimmed by 6 bases and J by 0 bases, 6 bases remained unmatched. The CDR3 bases are TGTGCCAGCAGCCTTAGCGGGACCTACCAAGAGACCCAGTACTTC. The encoded protein is CASSLSGTYQETQYF.

The J gene is TRBJ1-1, the V gene TRBV6-6; 7 bases map to TRBD1. Germline V gives CDR1 MNHNY, CDR2 SVGAGI (reference sequence). The junction had 5 bases not matched to a gene; V was cut back by 7 bases and J by 0 bases. This CDR3 is built from 14 residues. As DNA, the CDR3 is TGTGCCAGCAACCCGACAGGGATGAACACTGAAGCTTTCTTT. This sequence encodes CASNPTGMNTEAFF.

The rearrangement joins TRBV5-1 to TRBJ1-2, with 7 nucleotides matching TRBD1. The germline V gene has CDR1 SGHRS and CDR2 YFSETQ. V gave up 5 bases and J gave up 5 bases; unmatched junction bases: 12. The CDR3 consists of 15 residues. This CDR3 reads CASRTSPTGPYGYTF. CDR3 bases: TGCGCCAGCAGGACCTCACCGACAGGGCCTTATGGCTACACCTTC. The complete variable domain, with remaining parts taken from reference TRBV5-1 and TRBJ1-2, reads KAGVTQTPRYLIKTRGQQVTLSCSPISGHRSVSWYQQTPGQGLQFLFEYFSETQRNKGNFPGRFSGRQFSNSRSEMNVSTLELGDSALYLCASRTSPTGPYGYTFGSGTRLTVV.

The gene calls are TRBV28 and TRBJ2-3; no firm D call. The CDR3 extends over 14 amino acids. Trimming took off 4 bases at V and 1 base at J, with 9 bases between the two ends. Germline lookup yields CDR1 MDHEN and CDR2 SYDVKM. The CDR3 is CASSSFQGTDTQYF. The CDR3 DNA reads TGTGCCAGCAGTTCCTTCCAGGGCACAGATACGCAGTATTTT.

This clone was seen just once. The rearrangement joins TRBV6-4 to TRBJ2-1; unclear D gene. The CDR3 loop spans 13 amino acids. Trimming removed 0 bases at V and 10 bases at J, with 10 bases between. The germline CDR1 and CDR2 sequences are MRHNA and SNTAGT. The CDR3 protein is CASSDSSGREQFF. CDR3 nucleotide sequence: TGTGCCAGCAGTGACTCGTCCGGACGGGAGCAGTTCTTC.

The chain is built from TRBV27 and TRBJ1-2, with 7 bases matching TRBD1. V lost 6 bases and J lost 4; bases outside the gene matches: 11. Per germline, CDR1 MNHEY and CDR2 SMNVEV (reference sequence). There are 15 residues in the CDR3. The CDR3 DNA reads as TGTGCCAGCAGGGGGATCGGGACAGAGCTCTATGGCTACACCTTC. Residues: CASRGIGTELYGYTF.